This record concerns one T cell receptor beta chain sequence. The antigen is undetermined. TCRdb's copy holds only in-frame clones and misses some; the assay was immunoSEQ multiplex PCR. Of some 120,000 clones listed, roughly 75% are singletons. V lost 2 bases to trimming and J lost 0 bases, with 5 bases between them. The CDR3 spans 14 residues. Per germline, CDR1 SGHTA and CDR2 FQGNSA. This sample is part of a study of a mutant IDH1 vaccine in newly diagnosed glioma. Whole-study context: Males made up approximately 62% and females approximately 38% of treated patients, whose mean age was roughly 40 years. The earlier regimen, radiotherapy, temozolomide, or both, was most often both.

Time point: week 11, during vaccination. The content of each vaccine dose was 300 ug of mutant IDH1 20-mer peptide, and topical imiquimod accompanied it. This sequence originates from a man between 40 and 49 years old with glioma. V is TRBV7-2 and J is TRBJ1-3; D unclear. The material was PBMCs, obtained from a glioma patient whose treatment included an IDH1 peptide vaccine. The CDR3 DNA is TGTGCCAGCAGCTTAACGAACTCTGGAAACACCATATATTTT. Protein product: CASSLTNSGNTIYF.